Below, one T cell receptor (beta chain) is given with its context. The antigen is unknown. The authors sequenced patients whose flow cytometry had shown CD8+CD57+ cell expansion. The patients, all of them, had severe acquired aplastic anemia. All patients were therapy-naive when blood was sampled. This entry belongs to a study of CD8+CD57+ T cells in acquired aplastic anemia. Study-level background: Mean DNA quantity obtained from sorted CD4+ and CD8+ cells was 3 to 4 ug.

Genomic DNA, the template, was used for profiling of the TCR beta VDJ and CDR3. TCRdb reprocessed the reads via MiXCR and lists one record per CDR3 protein. The sample lists around 150,000 distinct CDR3 sequences; less than 50% were seen once. This CDR3 has 15 residues. Germline V CDR1 and CDR2: SGHAT, FQDESV (reference sequence). V gave up 3 bases and J gave up 0 bases, with 9 bases separating them. The study, taken as a whole, reports: Patients and controls had in common twenty-nine CD8+ CDR3 sequences.

The sample comprised sorted CD4+, CD8+, or CD8+CD57+ T cells (not recorded which) from PBMCs. The V and J genes are TRBV11-1 and TRBJ2-1, with unresolved D. The receptor comes from a human donor with aplastic anemia. The CDR3 protein is CASSFGPSSYNEQFF. CDR3 coding DNA: TGTGCCAGCAGCTTCGGACCCAGCTCCTACAATGAGCAGTTCTTC.